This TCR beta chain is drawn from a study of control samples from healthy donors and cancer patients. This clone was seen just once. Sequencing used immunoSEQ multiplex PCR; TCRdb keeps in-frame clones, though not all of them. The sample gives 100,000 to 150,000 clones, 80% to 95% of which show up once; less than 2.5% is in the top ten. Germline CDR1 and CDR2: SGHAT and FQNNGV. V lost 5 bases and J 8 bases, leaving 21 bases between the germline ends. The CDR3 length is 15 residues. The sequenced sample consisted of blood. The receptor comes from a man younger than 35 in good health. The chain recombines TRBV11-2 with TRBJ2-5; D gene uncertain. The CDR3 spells CASSEAGLGHSTQYF. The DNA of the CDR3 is TGTGCCAGCAGCGAAGCCGGCCTAGGGCATAGTACCCAGTACTTC.